These 4 T cell receptor beta chains were all obtained from the same sample, sequenced in a study of early T cells in non-severe SARS-CoV-2 infection. TCRdb re-derived calls from the 5' RACE reads in MiXCR, one entry per CDR3 protein. This sample yields roughly 80,000 distinct CDR3 sequences, of which over 9% are seen a single time; around 12% belongs to the top ten. Material: whole blood, obtained at baseline. The source of these receptors is an adult who was a healthcare worker with PCR-confirmed SARS-CoV-2 infection or an uninfected control (not recorded which).

The rearrangement uses TRBV7-2 and TRBJ2-2; D is unclear. Germline CDR1 is SGHTA and CDR2 is FQGNSA. The ends were cut back, 2 bases at V and 0 bases at J, with 7 bases in the middle. This CDR3 comprises 15 residues. The CDR3 protein is CASSLHRANTGELFF. DNA for the CDR3: TGTGCCAGCAGCTTACACAGAGCGAACACCGGGGAGCTGTTTTTT.

This clonotype was recorded at least ten times. V and J are TRBV6-2 or TRBV6-3 and TRBJ2-7; tentative D call: TRBD2 (7 bases). The V gene's germline CDR1 is MNHEY and CDR2 SVGEGT. Trimming stripped 2 bases from V and 4 bases from J, with 15 bases between. There are 15 residues in the CDR3. CDR3 sequence (DNA): TGTGCCAGCAGTTACAGGGGGGGCAGTTTATACGAGCAGTACTTC. Translated, it gives CASSYRGGSLYEQYF.

This clonotype has only one observation. The rearrangement links TRBV7-2 to TRBJ2-3; tentatively, D is TRBD2 (6 bases). This CDR3 has 13 residues. CDR1 is SGHTA and CDR2 is FQGNSA in the germline V gene. Deletions cut 8 bases from V and 2 bases from J, with 11 bases between. CDR3 loop: CASGRSTTDTQYF. In DNA, the CDR3 is TGTGCCAGCGGGAGGTCGACCACAGATACGCAGTATTTT.

The rearrangement uses TRBV28 and TRBJ2-7; D gene ambiguous. Looked up from germline, CDR1 is MDHEN and CDR2 is SYDVKM. Trimming took off 3 bases at V and 7 bases at J, with 4 bases between the two ends. This CDR3 has 10 residues. The CDR3 loop is CASSLGEQYF. CDR3 nucleotides: TGTGCCAGCAGTTTGGGGGAGCAGTACTTC.